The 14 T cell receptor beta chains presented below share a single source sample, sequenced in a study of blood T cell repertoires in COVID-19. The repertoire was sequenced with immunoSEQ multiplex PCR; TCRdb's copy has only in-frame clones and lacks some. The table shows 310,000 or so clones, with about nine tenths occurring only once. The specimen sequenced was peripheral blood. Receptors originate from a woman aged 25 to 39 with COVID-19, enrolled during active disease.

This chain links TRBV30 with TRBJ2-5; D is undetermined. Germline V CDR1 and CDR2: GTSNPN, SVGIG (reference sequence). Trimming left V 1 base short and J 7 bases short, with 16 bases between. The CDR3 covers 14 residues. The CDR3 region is CAWSAVIQDGTQYF. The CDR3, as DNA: TGTGCCTGGAGTGCGGTCATCCAAGATGGGACCCAGTACTTC.

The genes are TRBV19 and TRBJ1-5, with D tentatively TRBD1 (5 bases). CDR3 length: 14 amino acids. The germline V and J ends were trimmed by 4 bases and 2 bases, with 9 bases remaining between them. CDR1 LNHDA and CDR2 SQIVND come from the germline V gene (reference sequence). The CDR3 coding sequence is TGTGCCAGTAGTACGGGGGTTGGCAATCAGCCCCAGCATTTT. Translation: CASSTGVGNQPQHF.

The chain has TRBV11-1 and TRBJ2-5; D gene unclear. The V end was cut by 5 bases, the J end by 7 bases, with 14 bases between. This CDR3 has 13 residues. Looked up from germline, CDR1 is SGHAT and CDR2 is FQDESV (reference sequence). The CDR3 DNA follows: TGTGCCAGCAGCCAAATCCGGTTTGGGACCCAGTACTTC. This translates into CASSQIRFGTQYF.

CDR3 region: CASSSRLNGNQPQHF. The CDR3 nucleotides are TGTGCCAGCAGTTCCCGACTCAACGGCAATCAGCCCCAGCATTTT. The chain couples TRBV27 to TRBJ1-5; D ambiguous. Germline V gene sequence: CDR1 MNHEY, CDR2 SMNVEV (reference sequence). V lost 4 bases, J lost 2 bases, and 12 bases lay in between. This CDR3 comprises 15 residues.

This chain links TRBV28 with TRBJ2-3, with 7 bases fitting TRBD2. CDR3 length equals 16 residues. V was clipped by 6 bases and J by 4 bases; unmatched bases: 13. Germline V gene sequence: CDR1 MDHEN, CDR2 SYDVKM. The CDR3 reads CASRPSLGGSADTQYF. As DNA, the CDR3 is TGTGCCAGCAGGCCGTCGTTGGGCGGGAGCGCAGATACGCAGTATTTT. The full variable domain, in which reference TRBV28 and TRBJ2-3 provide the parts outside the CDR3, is DVKVTQSSRYLVKRTGEKVFLECVQDMDHENMFWYRQDPGLGLRLIYFSYDVKMKEKGDIPEGYSVSREKKERFSLILESASTNQTSMYLCASRPSLGGSADTQYFGPGTRLTVL.

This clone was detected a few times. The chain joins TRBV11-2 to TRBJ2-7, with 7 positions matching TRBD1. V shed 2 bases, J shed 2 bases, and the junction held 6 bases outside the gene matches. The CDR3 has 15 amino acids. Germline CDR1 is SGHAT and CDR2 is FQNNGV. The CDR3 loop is CASSLNRGPTYEQYF. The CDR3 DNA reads TGTGCCAGCAGCTTAAACAGGGGCCCCACCTACGAGCAGTACTTC.

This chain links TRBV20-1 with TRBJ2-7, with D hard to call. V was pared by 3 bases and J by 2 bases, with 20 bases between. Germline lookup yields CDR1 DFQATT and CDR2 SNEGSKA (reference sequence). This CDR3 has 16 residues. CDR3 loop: CSASKLAESLTYEQYF. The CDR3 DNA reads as TGCAGTGCTAGTAAATTGGCGGAGAGCCTCACCTACGAGCAGTACTTC.

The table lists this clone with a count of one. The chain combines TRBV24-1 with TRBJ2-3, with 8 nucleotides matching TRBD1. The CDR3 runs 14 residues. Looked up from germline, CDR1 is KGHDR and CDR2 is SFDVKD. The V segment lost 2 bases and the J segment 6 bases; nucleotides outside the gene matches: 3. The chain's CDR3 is CATSDWTGSDTQYF. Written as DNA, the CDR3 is TGTGCCACCAGTGATTGGACAGGGTCGGATACGCAGTATTTT.

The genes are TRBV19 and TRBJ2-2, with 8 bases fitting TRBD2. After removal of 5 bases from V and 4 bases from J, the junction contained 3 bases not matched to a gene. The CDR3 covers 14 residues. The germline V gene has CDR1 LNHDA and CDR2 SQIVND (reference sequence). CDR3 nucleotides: TGTGCCAGTAGTCCCGGGGGGGGCACCGGGGAGCTGTTTTTT. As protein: CASSPGGGTGELFF.

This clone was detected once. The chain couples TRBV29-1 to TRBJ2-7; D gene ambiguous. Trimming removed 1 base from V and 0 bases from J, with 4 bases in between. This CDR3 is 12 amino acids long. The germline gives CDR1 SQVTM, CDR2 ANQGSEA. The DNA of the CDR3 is TGCAGCGTTGAAGGCTACTCCTACGAGCAGTACTTC. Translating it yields CSVEGYSYEQYF.

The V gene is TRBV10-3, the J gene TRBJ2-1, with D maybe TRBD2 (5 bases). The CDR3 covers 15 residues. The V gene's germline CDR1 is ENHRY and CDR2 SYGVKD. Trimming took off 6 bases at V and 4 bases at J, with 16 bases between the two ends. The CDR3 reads CAIRRAFAQYNEQFF. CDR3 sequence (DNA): TGTGCCATCAGGAGGGCGTTCGCCCAGTACAATGAGCAGTTCTTC.

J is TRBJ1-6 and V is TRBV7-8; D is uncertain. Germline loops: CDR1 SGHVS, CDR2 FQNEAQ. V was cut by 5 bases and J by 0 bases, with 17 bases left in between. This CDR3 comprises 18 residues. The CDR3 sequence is CASSLKVGGSSYNSPLHF. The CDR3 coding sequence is TGTGCCAGCAGCCTCAAAGTCGGCGGTAGCTCCTATAATTCACCCCTCCACTTT.

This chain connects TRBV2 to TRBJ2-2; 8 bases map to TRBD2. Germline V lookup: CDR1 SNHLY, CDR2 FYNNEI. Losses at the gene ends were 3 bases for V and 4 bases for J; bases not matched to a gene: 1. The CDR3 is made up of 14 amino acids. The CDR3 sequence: CASSETSVTGELFF. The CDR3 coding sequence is TGTGCCAGCAGTGAGACTAGCGTCACCGGGGAGCTGTTTTTT.

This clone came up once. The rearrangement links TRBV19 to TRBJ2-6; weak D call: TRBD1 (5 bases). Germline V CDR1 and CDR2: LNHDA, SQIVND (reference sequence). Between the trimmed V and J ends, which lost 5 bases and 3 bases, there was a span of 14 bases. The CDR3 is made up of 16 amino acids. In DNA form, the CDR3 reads TGTGCCAGTAGTTCGGCAGGGCGAAATGGGGCCAACGTCCTGACTTTC. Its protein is CASSSAGRNGANVLTF. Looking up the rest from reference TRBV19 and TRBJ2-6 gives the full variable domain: DGGITQSPKYLFRKEGQNVTLSCEQNLNHDAMYWYRQDPGQGLRLIYYSQIVNDFQKGDIAEGYSVSREKKESFPLTVTSAQKNPTAFYLCASSSAGRNGANVLTFGAGSRLTVL.